This TCR beta chain was recovered during a study of blood T cell repertoires in COVID-19. The overall study: The United States, Italy and Spain were the sources of the acute and convalescent COVID-19 samples. T cells, B-cell-depleted T cells, or PBMCs supplied cDNA or gDNA.

Between the trimmed V and J ends, which lost 7 bases and 0 bases, there was a span of 13 bases. This CDR3 has 14 amino acids. Germline CDR1 is SNHLY and CDR2 is FYNNEI. Per the original methods: Scientists estimated how many nucleated cells there were by amplifying reference gene primers. The repertoire was sequenced with immunoSEQ multiplex PCR; TCRdb's copy has only in-frame clones and lacks some. V and J calls and clone size come straight from that table; D and trimming were deduced from the DNA. The data contain about 360,000 clones, more than 85% of them singletons. The clonotype originates from a human donor in a cohort sampled during active COVID-19. Sequences were obtained from peripheral blood. The rearrangement joins TRBV2 to TRBJ2-7, with TRBD2 as a possible D gene (6 bases). In nucleotides, the CDR3 is TGTGCCAGCAAGGGCGGGGTCAGCTCCTACGAGCAGTACTTC. This translates into CASKGGVSSYEQYF. Supplemented by reference TRBV2 and TRBJ2-7, the full variable domain reads EPEVTQTPSHQVTQMGQEVILRCVPISNHLYFYWYRQILGQKVEFLVSFYNNEISEKSEIFDDQFSVERPDGSNFTLKIRSTKLEDSAMYFCASKGGVSSYEQYFGPGTRLTVT.